Following are 25 T cell receptor beta chains from one sample sequenced in a study of blood T cells in healthy people across ages. It was with a sample-barcoded 5' primer and a J-beta primer mix that a second PCR of about 7 to 12 cycles was run. MiXCR, applied by TCRdb to the 5' RACE reads, yields one record per CDR3 protein. The profile shows about 600,000 distinct CDR3 sequences, 45% to 55% of them singletons. The specimen was blood. These receptors all come from a man of 80 years or more in good health.

CDR3 coding DNA: TGTGCCAGCAGTGAAGCGTGGGGTAATGAGCAGTTCTTC. Translated: CASSEAWGNEQFF. The chain links TRBV2 to TRBJ2-1; D uncertain. Between the trimmed V and J ends, which lost 0 bases and 7 bases, there was a span of 7 bases. From germline, CDR1 is SNHLY and CDR2 FYNNEI. The CDR3 extends over 13 amino acids.

This chain uses TRBV29-1 with TRBJ2-5; TRBD1 might be the D (6 bases). CDR1 is SQVTM, CDR2 ANQGSEA, per germline. CDR3 size: 11 residues. The germline V and J ends were trimmed by 6 bases and 13 bases, with 18 bases remaining between them. CDR3 sequence reads: CSVLLGAVRYF. CDR3 nucleotide sequence: TGCAGCGTCCTGCTGGGGGCTGTCCGGTACTTC.

As concerns this clonotype: A read error may account for a junction end that differs from germline. The chain links TRBV3-1 to TRBJ1-1; tentative D call: TRBD1 (5 bases). The CDR3 extends over 13 amino acids. Germline CDR1 and CDR2: LGHDT and YNNKEL (reference sequence). The CDR3 DNA follows: TGTGCCCGCAGCCAATCAGGGAAGACTGAAGCTTTCTTT. The encoded protein is CARSQSGKTEAFF.

This clonotype occurred many times. The chain has TRBV20-1 and TRBJ2-7, with D maybe TRBD2 (5 bases). This CDR3 contains 14 residues. Per germline, CDR1 DFQATT and CDR2 SNEGSKA (reference sequence). Between the trimmed V and J ends, which lost 1 base and 6 bases, there was a span of 16 bases. The CDR3 region has the DNA TGCAGTGCTAGAGGGGGAAGTGGAGGACCCGAGCAGTACTTC. Encoded protein: CSARGGSGGPEQYF.

The J gene is TRBJ1-6, the V gene TRBV5-1, with D unresolved. The CDR3 extends over 15 amino acids. Germline V gives CDR1 SGHRS, CDR2 YFSETQ. Trimming stripped 0 bases from V and 7 bases from J, with 11 bases between. The CDR3 DNA follows: TGCGCCAGCAGCTTGGAGTCCTTCGGGAATTCACCCCTCCACTTT. Its protein is CASSLESFGNSPLHF.

The genes are TRBV5-1 and TRBJ2-5; TRBD2 agrees at 12 bases. CDR1 is SGHRS, CDR2 YFSETQ, per germline. The CDR3 runs 17 residues. The ends lost 0 bases at V and 2 bases at J; junction bases unmatched: 5. CDR3 sequence: CASSLDPLAGGQETQYF. The CDR3 DNA sequence: TGCGCCAGCAGCTTGGACCCTCTAGCGGGAGGGCAAGAGACCCAGTACTTC.

The chain joins TRBV5-1 to TRBJ2-7, with a possible D match to TRBD2 (6 bases). V lost 4 bases, J lost 6 bases, and 11 bases lay in between. The CDR3 has 12 amino acids. Germline values: CDR1 SGHRS, CDR2 YFSETQ. CDR3 residues: CASSEPRGEQYF. CDR3 nucleotide sequence: TGCGCCAGCAGCGAACCGCGGGGCGAGCAGTACTTC.

The chain combines TRBV12-3 or TRBV12-4 with TRBJ2-1, with TRBD1 as a possible D gene (5 bases). V gave up 3 bases and J gave up 10 bases, with 13 bases separating them. This CDR3 has 13 residues. CDR3 DNA sequence: TGTGCCAGCAGTTTCGAAGGGGTGGGGGAGCAGTTCTTC. This gives the protein CASSFEGVGEQFF.

The genes are TRBV7-9 and TRBJ2-5, with a tentative D call TRBD1 (5 bases). Trimming cost V 4 bases and J 0 bases, with 9 bases left between them. From germline, CDR1 is SEHNR and CDR2 FQNEAQ (reference sequence). The CDR3 contains 14 residues. CDR3 sequence reads: CASSSKGYQETQYF. In nucleotides, the CDR3 is TGTGCCAGCAGCTCCAAGGGGTACCAAGAGACCCAGTACTTC.

The chain couples TRBV3-1 to TRBJ2-5, with D possibly called TRBD1 or TRBD2 (5 bases each). CDR1 is LGHDT, CDR2 YNNKEL, per germline (reference sequence). CDR3 length: 15 amino acids. Trimming removed 8 bases at V and 8 bases at J, with 24 bases between. For the CDR3, the DNA is TGTGCCAGCTCGAAGGGGCCGGGGATGAGGACAACCCAGTACTTC. Translated, it gives CASSKGPGMRTTQYF.

The sample holds many counts of this clonotype. The rearrangement joins TRBV29-1 to TRBJ2-7; TRBD2 agrees at 11 bases. The CDR3 length is 13 residues. Per the germline V gene, CDR1 is SQVTM and CDR2 is ANQGSEA. V lost 8 bases, J lost 0 bases, and 3 bases stayed unmatched. The CDR3 is CSFTSGSSYEQYF. The CDR3 DNA reads as TGCAGCTTTACTAGCGGGAGCTCCTACGAGCAGTACTTC.

This clonotype was picked up a small number of times. CDR3 nucleotide sequence: TGTGCCAGCAGTCCCAGCGGGCGATCCCTCCACTTT. As protein: CASSPSGRSLHF. The V call is TRBV12-3 or TRBV12-4, the J call TRBJ1-6, with D hard to call. V was pared by 5 bases and J by 14 bases, with 13 bases between. The CDR3 runs 12 residues.

The V and J genes are TRBV12-3 or TRBV12-4 and TRBJ2-6; 8 bases fit TRBD2. The length of the CDR3 is 17 residues. Trimming cost V 4 bases and J 0 bases; bases outside gene matches: 5. The CDR3 bases are TGTGCCAGCAGTTCAACTAGCGGCTTCTCTGGGGCCAACGTCCTGACTTTC. The encoded protein is CASSSTSGFSGANVLTF.

This chain uses TRBV20-1 with TRBJ2-5; D is uncertain. V lost 4 bases to trimming and J lost 1 base, with 7 bases between them. The CDR3 covers 12 residues. Germline lookup yields CDR1 DFQATT and CDR2 SNEGSKA (reference sequence). The CDR3 loop is CSAKSIQETQYF. In DNA form, the CDR3 reads TGCAGTGCTAAGTCGATCCAAGAGACCCAGTACTTC.

This clonotype was counted a few times. This sequence joins TRBV7-6 and TRBJ2-7; possibly TRBD1 for D (6 bases). V lost 5 bases and J lost 2, with 16 bases in between. Germline-derived CDR1 and CDR2 are SGHVS and FNYEAQ. The CDR3 length is 15 residues. The CDR3 loop reads CASSPTVGTPYEQYF. CDR3 coding DNA: TGTGCCAGCAGCCCAACCGTGGGGACACCCTACGAGCAGTACTTC.

The rearrangement links TRBV7-9 to TRBJ2-5; 7 nucleotides match TRBD1. The germline CDR1 and CDR2 sequences are SEHNR and FQNEAQ (reference sequence). V shed 5 bases, J shed 4 bases, and the junction held 10 bases outside the gene matches. This CDR3 has 15 amino acids. CDR3 sequence reads: CASSLQTGWPETQYF. The CDR3, as DNA: TGTGCCAGCAGCCTACAGACAGGGTGGCCAGAGACCCAGTACTTC.

This clonotype was seen once. A much larger clone lies a single base off, so this may be a read error. The chain carries TRBV11-1 and TRBJ2-1, with 9 positions matching TRBD1. This CDR3 is 15 amino acids long. V was pared by 1 base and J by 10 bases, with 8 bases of the junction left unmatched. CDR1 and CDR2 (germline): SGHAT, FQDESV (reference sequence). The CDR3 sequence: CASSLGGTGTYEQFF. Written as DNA, the CDR3 is TGTGCCAGCAGCTTAGGTGGGACAGGGACCTACGAGCAGTTCTTC.

V gene TRBV27 combines with J gene TRBJ1-5; tentatively, D is TRBD1 (6 bases). The CDR3 runs to 15 residues. The ends were cut back, 1 base at V and 1 base at J, with 8 bases in the middle. Germline CDR1 is MNHEY and CDR2 is SMNVEV (reference sequence). The CDR3 sequence is CASSLYRASNQPQHF. The CDR3 DNA reads as TGTGCCAGCAGTTTATACAGGGCAAGCAATCAGCCCCAGCATTTT.

This clonotype was found a few times. This chain links TRBV5-1 with TRBJ2-5, with 12 nucleotides matching TRBD2. This CDR3 region has 16 residues. The V and J ends lost 1 base and 2 bases, in that order; junction bases with no gene match: 3. Germline V gene sequence: CDR1 SGHRS, CDR2 YFSETQ. CDR3 DNA: TGCGCCAGCAGCTTGCACGGGACTAGCGGGCAAGAGACCCAGTACTTC. Amino acids: CASSLHGTSGQETQYF.

The DNA of the CDR3 is TGTGCCAGCAGTTACCAACTAGCGGCCTCCTACGAGCAGTACTTC. This codes for CASSYQLAASYEQYF. V and J are TRBV6-2 or TRBV6-3 and TRBJ2-7; 8 positions match TRBD2. With 2 bases clipped from V and 0 bases from J, the junction kept 3 bases outside the gene matches. This CDR3 has 15 amino acids. Germline V CDR1 and CDR2: MNHEY, SVGEGT.

CDR3 in DNA: TGTGCTAGTGGTTTGGTAGCGGGCTACACCAATGAGCAGTTCTTC. The encoded protein is CASGLVAGYTNEQFF. The gene calls are TRBV12-5 and TRBJ2-1, with a tentative D call TRBD2 (6 bases). CDR1 LGHNT and CDR2 FRNRAP come from the germline V gene. This CDR3 has 15 residues. Trimming shortened V by 0 bases and J by 6 bases, and 12 bases separated the two germline ends.

The chain combines TRBV7-2 with TRBJ2-3; no definite D call. The CDR3 loop spans 12 amino acids. CDR1 and CDR2 (germline): SGHTA, FQGNSA. The V end was cut by 4 bases, the J end by 6 bases, with 8 bases between. For the CDR3, the DNA is TGTGCCAGCAGCTCCCCAAGCGATACGCAGTATTTT. This encodes CASSSPSDTQYF.

About this clonotype itself: A read error is possible here, since a much larger clone lies one base away. This rearrangement joins TRBV20-1 to TRBJ1-2, with 7 positions matching TRBD1. CDR1 and CDR2 from the germline V gene are DFQATT and SNEGSKA (reference sequence). V shed 1 base, J shed 7 bases, and the junction held 3 bases outside the gene matches. This CDR3 is built from 12 residues. CDR3 nucleotide sequence: TGCAGTGCTAGAGGGTCAGGGGGTGGCTACACCTTC. The encoded protein is CSARGSGGGYTF.

This chain connects TRBV4-3 to TRBJ2-7; a possible D gene is TRBD1 (5 bases). V lost 0 bases and J lost 5, with 14 bases in between. CDR3 length: 15 residues. The germline V gene has CDR1 LGHNA and CDR2 YSLEER. CDR3: CASSQDRALGDEQYF. CDR3 DNA sequence: TGCGCCAGCAGCCAAGATCGGGCGTTAGGGGACGAGCAGTACTTC.

This chain uses TRBV5-1 with TRBJ1-2; 10 bases are shared with TRBD1. V trimming: 3 bases; J trimming: 4 bases; junction bases outside the gene matches: 9. This CDR3 spans 16 amino acids. CDR1 is SGHRS, CDR2 YFSETQ, per germline. This chain's CDR3 is CASSSRQGASSYGYTF. CDR3 DNA sequence: TGCGCCAGCAGCTCCCGACAGGGGGCATCGAGCTATGGCTACACCTTC.